This T cell receptor beta chain emerged from a study of identical twins. V lost 7 bases, J lost 5 bases, and 7 bases stayed unmatched. Looked up from germline, CDR1 is KGHDR and CDR2 is SFDVKD. The CDR3 sequence is 15 residues long. A few counts support this clonotype. Its antigen is undetermined. Broader study findings: Researchers caution that invariant MAIT and iNKT cells could partly confound zero-insertion analyses. Out-of-frame TCR alpha sharing in monozygotic twins exceeded recombination model predictions. A cross-sectional statistical analysis, not follow-up of the same donors, supported the conclusions.

TCRdb recomputed calls from the 5' RACE reads with MiXCR, one row per CDR3 protein. The sample has about 490,000 distinct CDR3 sequences; approximately 16% are singletons. These same data were also listed under a study on yellow fever vaccine responses in identical twins.

The source is a woman under 30 in good health. The gene calls are TRBV24-1 and TRBJ2-5, with 12 bases matching TRBD2. The sample taken for sequencing was CD4+ T cells sorted from blood. The CDR3 DNA is TGTGCCACCAGCCCGGGACTAGCGGGTGGGGAGACCCAGTACTTC. It translates to CATSPGLAGGETQYF.